Listed below are T cell receptor beta chains from one sample, sequenced in a study of blood T cell repertoires in COVID-19. Data came from immunoSEQ multiplex PCR; TCRdb stores just in-frame clones and leaves some out. The sample contains more than 300,000 clones, 85% to 95% of which appear only once. Sequences were obtained from PBMCs or T cells enriched from blood (not recorded which). These receptors all stem from a woman under 40 who had been exposed to COVID-19. The CDR3 runs from the conserved cysteine through the conserved F or W. D genes are given only for firm matches. Clone size is given for some rows only: seen once, a few or many times, or a class if the clone is expanded.

v_call: TRBV27; j_call: TRBJ1-1; d_call: TRBD1; clone_size: -; cdr3_nt: TGTGCCAGCAGTTTATACGGGACAGGGATTTCGAACACTGAAGCTTTCTTT; cdr3_aa: CASSLYGTGISNTEAFF
v_call: TRBV18; j_call: TRBJ2-5; d_call: TRBD1; clone_size: once; cdr3_nt: TGTGCCAGCTCACCACGATCCCCGGGACAGACGCAAGAGACCCAGTACTTC; cdr3_aa: CASSPRSPGQTQETQYF
v_call: TRBV24-1; j_call: TRBJ2-5; d_call: TRBD1; clone_size: -; cdr3_nt: TGTGCCACCAGTGAGGTGACAGGGCCTCGGGAGACCCAGTACTTC; cdr3_aa: CATSEVTGPRETQYF
v_call: TRBV27; j_call: TRBJ1-6; d_call: TRBD1; clone_size: -; cdr3_nt: TGTGCCAGCAGTCCGAACAGGGGACGCCCGGGGGCACCCCTCCACTTT; cdr3_aa: CASSPNRGRPGAPLHF
v_call: TRBV6-1; j_call: TRBJ1-3; d_call: -; clone_size: -; cdr3_nt: TGTGCCAGCAGTGAAGGCGGGGGACACCTAAACACCATATATTTT; cdr3_aa: CASSEGGGHLNTIYF
v_call: TRBV19; j_call: TRBJ1-2; d_call: -; clone_size: -; cdr3_nt: TGTGCCAGTAGGACAGAGAGGGGGAACTATGGCTACACCTTC; cdr3_aa: CASRTERGNYGYTF
v_call: TRBV7-2; j_call: TRBJ1-2; d_call: TRBD1; clone_size: -; cdr3_nt: TGTGCCAGCAGCTTAGTCGGGACAGGCGCCCTTTTGGGCTATGGCTACACCTTC; cdr3_aa: CASSLVGTGALLGYGYTF
v_call: TRBV11-3; j_call: TRBJ2-1; d_call: TRBD1; clone_size: -; cdr3_nt: TGTGCCAGCAGCTTAAGGACAGGGGAGCGCAATGAGCAGTTCTTC; cdr3_aa: CASSLRTGERNEQFF
v_call: TRBV5-4; j_call: TRBJ1-3; d_call: -; clone_size: once; cdr3_nt: TGTGCCAGCAGCGGCGGGACGCCGGGCTTCCTTGGAAACACCATATATTTT; cdr3_aa: CASSGGTPGFLGNTIYF
v_call: TRBV4-1; j_call: TRBJ2-5; d_call: TRBD1; clone_size: -; cdr3_nt: TGCGCCAGCAGCCAATACAGGGGAGAGACCCAGTACTTC; cdr3_aa: CASSQYRGETQYF
v_call: TRBV2; j_call: TRBJ2-3; d_call: TRBD2; clone_size: -; cdr3_nt: TGTGCCAGCAGTGTACCTAGCGGGGGGACTGTCACAGATACGCAGTATTTT; cdr3_aa: CASSVPSGGTVTDTQYF
v_call: TRBV5-1; j_call: TRBJ2-1; d_call: TRBD1; clone_size: once; cdr3_nt: TGCGCCAGCAGCCCCCTGAGACAGGGACACAATGAGCAGTTCTTC; cdr3_aa: CASSPLRQGHNEQFF
v_call: TRBV20-1; j_call: TRBJ1-1; d_call: -; clone_size: -; cdr3_nt: TGCAGTGCTAGCTCTCTCTCTGAAGCTTTCTTT; cdr3_aa: CSASSLSEAFF
v_call: TRBV5-1; j_call: TRBJ1-5; d_call: -; clone_size: -; cdr3_nt: TGCGCCAGCAGCCGGGATAGCAATCAGCCCCAGCATTTT; cdr3_aa: CASSRDSNQPQHF
v_call: TRBV5-1; j_call: TRBJ2-1; d_call: TRBD1; clone_size: -; cdr3_nt: TGCGCCAGCAGCCCGGGACAGGTGAATTACAATGAGCAGTTCTTC; cdr3_aa: CASSPGQVNYNEQFF
v_call: TRBV18; j_call: TRBJ2-6; d_call: TRBD1; clone_size: -; cdr3_nt: TGTGCCAGCTCATCTCCGGGACAGGGGTTTGTTGGGGCCAACGTCCTGACTTTC; cdr3_aa: CASSSPGQGFVGANVLTF
v_call: TRBV5-1; j_call: TRBJ1-1; d_call: TRBD1; clone_size: -; cdr3_nt: TGCGCCAGCAGCATACAACCGGGACAGATTATGAACACTGAAGCTTTCTTT; cdr3_aa: CASSIQPGQIMNTEAFF
v_call: TRBV18; j_call: TRBJ1-2; d_call: -; clone_size: -; cdr3_nt: TGTGCCAGCTCACCACCGCGGAACAACTATGGCTACACCTTC; cdr3_aa: CASSPPRNNYGYTF
v_call: TRBV7-9; j_call: TRBJ2-5; d_call: TRBD1; clone_size: -; cdr3_nt: TGTGCCAGCAGCTCAGCAGGGGGCGCGGGGACCCAGTACTTC; cdr3_aa: CASSSAGGAGTQYF
v_call: TRBV5-1; j_call: TRBJ1-4; d_call: -; clone_size: -; cdr3_nt: TGCGCCAGCAGCTTGGCTCCGGCGGGGGGTAATGAAAAACTGTTTTTT; cdr3_aa: CASSLAPAGGNEKLFF
v_call: TRBV2; j_call: TRBJ2-2; d_call: -; clone_size: once; cdr3_nt: TGTGCCAGCAAGGGGGGGTTTAACACCGGGGAGCTGTTTTTT; cdr3_aa: CASKGGFNTGELFF
v_call: TRBV7-8; j_call: TRBJ2-7; d_call: TRBD2; clone_size: -; cdr3_nt: TGTGCCAGCAGCTTACGAGGGAGGGGATTATCCTACGAGCAGTACTTC; cdr3_aa: CASSLRGRGLSYEQYF
v_call: TRBV11-2; j_call: TRBJ1-1; d_call: -; clone_size: -; cdr3_nt: TGTGCCAGCAGCTTAAGAGCAGGGGTGGGCACTGAAGCTTTCTTT; cdr3_aa: CASSLRAGVGTEAFF
v_call: TRBV18; j_call: TRBJ2-7; d_call: -; clone_size: -; cdr3_nt: TGTGCCAGCTCTCCGGCGGGGACAGACGAGCAGTACTTC; cdr3_aa: CASSPAGTDEQYF
v_call: TRBV6-2/TRBV6-3; j_call: TRBJ2-7; d_call: TRBD2; clone_size: -; cdr3_nt: TGTGCCAGCAGCTCCGGGACTAGGGGCTCCTACGAGCAGTACTTC; cdr3_aa: CASSSGTRGSYEQYF
v_call: TRBV14; j_call: TRBJ2-5; d_call: -; clone_size: -; cdr3_nt: TGTGCCAGCAGCCAAGTCGGGGGAGGGACCCAGTACTTC; cdr3_aa: CASSQVGGGTQYF
v_call: TRBV5-6; j_call: TRBJ1-2; d_call: -; clone_size: -; cdr3_nt: TGTGCCAGCAGCTTAGGTCTAGATTATGGCTACACCTTC; cdr3_aa: CASSLGLDYGYTF
v_call: TRBV3-1/TRBV3-2; j_call: TRBJ2-2; d_call: -; clone_size: -; cdr3_nt: TGTGCCAGCAGCCAAGCCTCTCGGTGGGGGGGGCGGAACACCGGGGAGCTGTTTTTT; cdr3_aa: CASSQASRWGGRNTGELFF
v_call: TRBV25-1; j_call: TRBJ2-3; d_call: -; clone_size: -; cdr3_nt: TGTGCCAGCAGTGAACAGGGGACACTCACAGATACGCAGTATTTT; cdr3_aa: CASSEQGTLTDTQYF
v_call: TRBV6-1; j_call: TRBJ1-1; d_call: TRBD1; clone_size: -; cdr3_nt: TGTGCCAGCAGTCCGACAGGGGGCGTATCTGAAGCTTTCTTT; cdr3_aa: CASSPTGGVSEAFF
v_call: TRBV5-4; j_call: TRBJ2-3; d_call: TRBD2; clone_size: -; cdr3_nt: TGTGCCAGCAGCTCTAGCGGGGGGGCCGGAGATACGCAGTATTTT; cdr3_aa: CASSSSGGAGDTQYF
v_call: TRBV27; j_call: TRBJ1-1; d_call: TRBD1; clone_size: -; cdr3_nt: TGTGCCAGCAGTCCGACGACAGGGGGGGACACTGAAGCTTTCTTT; cdr3_aa: CASSPTTGGDTEAFF
v_call: TRBV7-2; j_call: TRBJ1-4; d_call: TRBD1; clone_size: -; cdr3_nt: TGTGCCAGCAGCTTCAGGGCAGGGGGCACTAATGAAAAACTGTTTTTT; cdr3_aa: CASSFRAGGTNEKLFF
v_call: TRBV7-3; j_call: TRBJ2-3; d_call: -; clone_size: few; cdr3_nt: TGTGCCAGCAGCTTCGGCGGGGGCACAGATACGCAGTATTTT; cdr3_aa: CASSFGGGTDTQYF
v_call: TRBV4-1; j_call: TRBJ1-2; d_call: -; clone_size: -; cdr3_nt: TGCGCCAGCAGCCACACGCCCCCGGGTTCAGTCTATGGCTACACCTTC; cdr3_aa: CASSHTPPGSVYGYTF
v_call: TRBV5-1; j_call: TRBJ2-7; d_call: -; clone_size: -; cdr3_nt: TGCGCCAGCAGGCGAGGCGTGGGTAGCTCCTACGAGCAGTACTTC; cdr3_aa: CASRRGVGSSYEQYF
v_call: TRBV7-9; j_call: TRBJ1-2; d_call: -; clone_size: -; cdr3_nt: TGTGCCAGCAGCTTAGGACAGCTTTATGGCTACACCTTC; cdr3_aa: CASSLGQLYGYTF
v_call: TRBV28; j_call: TRBJ1-1; d_call: -; clone_size: -; cdr3_nt: TGTGCCAGCACAGGATGGCAGAAAGAAGCTTTCTTT; cdr3_aa: CASTGWQKEAFF
v_call: TRBV5-1; j_call: TRBJ1-2; d_call: -; clone_size: -; cdr3_nt: TGCGCCAGCAGCTTGCTGGAGGGTACCGCGGGCTACACCTTC; cdr3_aa: CASSLLEGTAGYTF
v_call: TRBV7-3; j_call: TRBJ1-1; d_call: -; clone_size: -; cdr3_nt: TGTGCCAGCAGCGGAAACGGGGGGAACACTGAAGCTTTCTTT; cdr3_aa: CASSGNGGNTEAFF
v_call: TRBV5-1; j_call: TRBJ1-4; d_call: TRBD1; clone_size: -; cdr3_nt: TGCGCCAGCAGCTCGACAGGGGATCGAAGTGAAAAACTGTTTTTT; cdr3_aa: CASSSTGDRSEKLFF
v_call: TRBV5-1; j_call: TRBJ1-2; d_call: -; clone_size: -; cdr3_nt: TGCGCCAGCAGCCCCTATCTGCGGGGGGCTGGCTCTGGCTACACCTTC; cdr3_aa: CASSPYLRGAGSGYTF
v_call: TRBV6-2/TRBV6-3; j_call: TRBJ2-7; d_call: TRBD1; clone_size: -; cdr3_nt: TGTGCCAGCAGCCAACGACAGGGGGCCTACGAGCAGTACTTC; cdr3_aa: CASSQRQGAYEQYF
v_call: TRBV5-1; j_call: TRBJ1-1; d_call: -; clone_size: -; cdr3_nt: TGCGCCAGCAGCTTGGATTCTCCGGGCCAGGGGTACACTGAAGCTTTCTTT; cdr3_aa: CASSLDSPGQGYTEAFF
v_call: TRBV7-2; j_call: TRBJ2-3; d_call: TRBD2; clone_size: -; cdr3_nt: TGTGCCAGCAGCTCCGCTAGCGGGGTGACAGATACGCAGTATTTT; cdr3_aa: CASSSASGVTDTQYF
v_call: TRBV4-1; j_call: TRBJ2-2; d_call: -; clone_size: few; cdr3_nt: TGCGCCAGCAGCCAAGATTCAACCAATTTCAGGAGGGCGTACACCGGGGAGCTGTTTTTT; cdr3_aa: CASSQDSTNFRRAYTGELFF
v_call: TRBV24-1; j_call: TRBJ2-7; d_call: -; clone_size: -; cdr3_nt: TGTGCCACCAGTGATCCGCGACAGGCCTTACTCTACGAGCAGTACTTC; cdr3_aa: CATSDPRQALLYEQYF
v_call: TRBV14; j_call: TRBJ2-3; d_call: TRBD2; clone_size: -; cdr3_nt: TGTGCCAGCAGCCAAGATCTGCTAGCGGGGGTCACAGATACGCAGTATTTT; cdr3_aa: CASSQDLLAGVTDTQYF
v_call: TRBV15; j_call: TRBJ2-7; d_call: TRBD2; clone_size: few; cdr3_nt: TGTGCCACCAGCAGCCTAGCGGGCTCCTACGAGCAGTACTTC; cdr3_aa: CATSSLAGSYEQYF
v_call: TRBV5-4; j_call: TRBJ1-2; d_call: TRBD1; clone_size: once; cdr3_nt: TGTGCCAGCAGCTTGGGGGGGACAGTCCTCTTTGGCTACACCTTC; cdr3_aa: CASSLGGTVLFGYTF
v_call: TRBV2; j_call: TRBJ2-2; d_call: TRBD2; clone_size: -; cdr3_nt: TGTGCCAGCAGTGAAGGTCTAGCGGGGGGACCGGCGAACACCGGGGAGCTGTTTTTT; cdr3_aa: CASSEGLAGGPANTGELFF